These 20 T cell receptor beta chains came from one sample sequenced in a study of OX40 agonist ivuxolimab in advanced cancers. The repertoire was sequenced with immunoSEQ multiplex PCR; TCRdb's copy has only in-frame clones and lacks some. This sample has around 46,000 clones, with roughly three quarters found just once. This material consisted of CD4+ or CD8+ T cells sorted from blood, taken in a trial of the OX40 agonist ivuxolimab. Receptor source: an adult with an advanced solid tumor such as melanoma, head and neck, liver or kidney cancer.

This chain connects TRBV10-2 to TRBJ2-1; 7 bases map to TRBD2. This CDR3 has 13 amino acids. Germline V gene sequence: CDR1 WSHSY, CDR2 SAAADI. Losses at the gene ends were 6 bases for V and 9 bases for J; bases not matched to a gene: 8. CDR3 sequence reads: CASRVGGEGEQFF. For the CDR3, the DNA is TGCGCCAGCAGGGTTGGGGGGGAGGGTGAGCAGTTCTTC.

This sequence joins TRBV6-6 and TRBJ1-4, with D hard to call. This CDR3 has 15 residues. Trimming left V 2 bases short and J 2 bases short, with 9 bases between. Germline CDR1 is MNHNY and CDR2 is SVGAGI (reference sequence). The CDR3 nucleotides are TGTGCCAGCAGTTACGGGGTGGCCACTAATGAAAAACTGTTTTTT. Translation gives CASSYGVATNEKLFF.

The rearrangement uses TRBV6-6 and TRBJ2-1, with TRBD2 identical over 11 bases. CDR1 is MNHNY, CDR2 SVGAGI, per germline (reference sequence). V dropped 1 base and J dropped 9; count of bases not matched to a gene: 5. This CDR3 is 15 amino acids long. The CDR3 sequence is CASSYLTSGRGEQFF. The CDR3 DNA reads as TGTGCCAGCAGTTACTTAACTAGCGGGAGAGGTGAGCAGTTCTTC.

The CDR3 DNA is TGTGCCACCAGCAGGCTCGTAACCCTCCCAAAGTGGCAAGAGACCCAGTACTTC. As protein: CATSRLVTLPKWQETQYF. The rearrangement joins TRBV15 to TRBJ2-5; D remains ambiguous. V was clipped by 3 bases and J by 2 bases, with 22 bases between them. The length of the CDR3 is 18 residues. The V gene's germline CDR1 is LNHNV and CDR2 YYDKDF (reference sequence). Full variable domain (rest looked up from reference TRBV15 and TRBJ2-5): DAMVIQNPRYQVTQFGKPVTLSCSQTLNHNVMYWYQQKSSQAPKLLFHYYDKDFNNEADTPDNFQSRRPNTSFCFLDIRSPGLGDTAMYLCATSRLVTLPKWQETQYFGPGTRLLVL.

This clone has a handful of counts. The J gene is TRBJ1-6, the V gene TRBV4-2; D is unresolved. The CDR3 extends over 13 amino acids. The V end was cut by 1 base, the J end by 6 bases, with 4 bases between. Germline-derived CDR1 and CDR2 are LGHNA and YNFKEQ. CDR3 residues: CASSQGTNSPLHF. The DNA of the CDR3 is TGTGCCAGCAGCCAAGGAACTAATTCACCCCTCCACTTT.

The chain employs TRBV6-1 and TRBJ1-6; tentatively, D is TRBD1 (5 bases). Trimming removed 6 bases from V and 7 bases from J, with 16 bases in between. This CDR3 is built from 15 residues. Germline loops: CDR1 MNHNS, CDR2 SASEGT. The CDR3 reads CASSARGTGNSPLHF. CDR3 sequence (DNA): TGTGCCAGCAGCGCACGGGGGACGGGGAATTCACCCCTCCACTTT.

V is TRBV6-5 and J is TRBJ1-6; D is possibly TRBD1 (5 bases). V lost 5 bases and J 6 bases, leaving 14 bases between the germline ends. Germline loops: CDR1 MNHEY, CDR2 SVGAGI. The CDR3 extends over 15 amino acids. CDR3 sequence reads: CASSVGVRGNSPLHF. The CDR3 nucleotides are TGTGCCAGCAGTGTGGGGGTACGAGGTAATTCACCCCTCCACTTT.

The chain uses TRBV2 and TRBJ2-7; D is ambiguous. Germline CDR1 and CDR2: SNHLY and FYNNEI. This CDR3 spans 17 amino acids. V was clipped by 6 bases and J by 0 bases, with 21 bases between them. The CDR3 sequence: CASSILADFRSSYEQYF. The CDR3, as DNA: TGTGCCAGCAGCATCCTCGCCGACTTTAGGAGCTCCTACGAGCAGTACTTC.

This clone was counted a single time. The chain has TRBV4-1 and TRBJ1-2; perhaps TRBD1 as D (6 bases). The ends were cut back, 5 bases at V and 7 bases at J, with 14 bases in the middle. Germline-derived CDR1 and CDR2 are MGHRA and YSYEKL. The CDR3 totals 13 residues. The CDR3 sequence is CASSKPGEGGYTF. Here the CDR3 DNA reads TGCGCCAGCAGCAAACCAGGGGAGGGTGGCTACACCTTC.

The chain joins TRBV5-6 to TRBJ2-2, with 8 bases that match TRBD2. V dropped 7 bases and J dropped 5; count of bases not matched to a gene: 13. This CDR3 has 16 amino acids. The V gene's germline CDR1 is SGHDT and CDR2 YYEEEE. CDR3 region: CASSRGPGGPTGELFF. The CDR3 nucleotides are TGTGCCAGCTCCAGAGGGCCGGGAGGGCCGACCGGGGAGCTGTTTTTT. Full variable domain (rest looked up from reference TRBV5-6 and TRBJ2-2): DAGVTQSPTHLIKTRGQQVTLRCSPKSGHDTVSWYQQALGQGPQFIFQYYEEEERQRGNFPDRFSGHQFPNYSSELNVNALLLGDSALYLCASSRGPGGPTGELFFGEGSRLTVL.

The CDR3 loop is CATSSANTGELFF. CDR3 nucleotide sequence: TGTGCCACCAGCAGCGCGAACACCGGGGAGCTGTTTTTT. The chain carries TRBV15 and TRBJ2-2; D gene uncertain. Germline values: CDR1 LNHNV, CDR2 YYDKDF (reference sequence). V dropped 3 bases and J dropped 0 bases, with 2 bases sitting between them. This CDR3 has 13 residues.

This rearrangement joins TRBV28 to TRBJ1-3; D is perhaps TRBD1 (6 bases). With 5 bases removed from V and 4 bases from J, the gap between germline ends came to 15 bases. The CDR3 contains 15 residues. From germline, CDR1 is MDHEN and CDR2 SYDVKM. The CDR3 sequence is CASSLFGGPGNTIYF. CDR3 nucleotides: TGTGCCAGCAGTCTGTTCGGGGGGCCAGGAAACACCATATATTTT.

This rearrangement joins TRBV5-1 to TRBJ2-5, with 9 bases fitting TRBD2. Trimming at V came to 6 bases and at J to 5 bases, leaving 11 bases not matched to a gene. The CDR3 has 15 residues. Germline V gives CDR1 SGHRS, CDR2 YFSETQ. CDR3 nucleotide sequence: TGCGCCAGCACCCAGAGAGCGGGAGGAGGGGAGACCCAGTACTTC. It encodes CASTQRAGGGETQYF.

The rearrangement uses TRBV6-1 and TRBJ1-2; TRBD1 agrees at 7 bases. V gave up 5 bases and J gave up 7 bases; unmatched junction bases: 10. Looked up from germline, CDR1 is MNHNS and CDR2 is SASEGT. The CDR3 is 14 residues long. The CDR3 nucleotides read TGTGCCAGCAGTATAAACGACAGGGTTGGTGGCTACACCTTC. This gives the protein CASSINDRVGGYTF.

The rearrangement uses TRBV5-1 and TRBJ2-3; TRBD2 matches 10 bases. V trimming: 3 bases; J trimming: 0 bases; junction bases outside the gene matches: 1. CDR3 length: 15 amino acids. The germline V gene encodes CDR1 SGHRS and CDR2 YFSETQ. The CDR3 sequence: CASSSLAGSTDTQYF. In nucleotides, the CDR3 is TGCGCCAGCAGCTCACTAGCGGGGAGCACAGATACGCAGTATTTT.

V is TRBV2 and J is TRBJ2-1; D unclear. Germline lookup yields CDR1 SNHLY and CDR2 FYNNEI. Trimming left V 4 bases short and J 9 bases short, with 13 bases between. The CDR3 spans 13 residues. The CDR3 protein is CASSGESVGEQFF. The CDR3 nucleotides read TGTGCCAGCAGTGGAGAGTCGGTAGGTGAGCAGTTCTTC.

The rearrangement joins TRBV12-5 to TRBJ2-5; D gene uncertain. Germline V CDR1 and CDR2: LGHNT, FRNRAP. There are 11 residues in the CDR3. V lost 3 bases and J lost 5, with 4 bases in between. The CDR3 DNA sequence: TGTGCTAGTGGTTTAGGGGAGACCCAGTACTTC. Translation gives CASGLGETQYF. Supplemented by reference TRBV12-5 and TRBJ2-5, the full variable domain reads DARVTQTPRHKVTEMGQEVTMRCQPILGHNTVFWYRQTMMQGLELLAYFRNRAPLDDSGMPKDRFSAEMPDATLATLKIQPSEPRDSAVYFCASGLGETQYFGPGTRLLVL.

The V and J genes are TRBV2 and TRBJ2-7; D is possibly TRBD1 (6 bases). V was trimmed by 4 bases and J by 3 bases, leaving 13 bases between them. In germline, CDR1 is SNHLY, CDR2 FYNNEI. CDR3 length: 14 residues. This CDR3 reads CASSVQGRGYEQYF. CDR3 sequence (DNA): TGTGCCAGCAGTGTCCAGGGCAGGGGCTACGAGCAGTACTTC.

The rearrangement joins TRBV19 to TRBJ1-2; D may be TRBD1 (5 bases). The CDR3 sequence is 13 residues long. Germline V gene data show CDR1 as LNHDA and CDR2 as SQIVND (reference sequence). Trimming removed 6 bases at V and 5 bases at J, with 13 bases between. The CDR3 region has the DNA TGTGCCAGTAGCTTGGGGGGTGATTATGGCTACACCTTC. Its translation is CASSLGGDYGYTF.

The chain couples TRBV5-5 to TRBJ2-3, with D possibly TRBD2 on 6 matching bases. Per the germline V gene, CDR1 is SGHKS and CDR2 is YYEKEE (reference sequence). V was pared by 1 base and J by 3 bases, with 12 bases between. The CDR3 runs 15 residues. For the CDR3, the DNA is TGTGCCAGCAGCTTGCAGCGGGCTGAGACAGATACGCAGTATTTT. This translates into CASSLQRAETDTQYF.